This note documents a single TCR beta chain sequence. Its antigen is currently unknown. With duration under 3 months, ophthalmopathy was active: Clinical Activity Score at least 3, NOSPECS at least 4. The sample comes from a study of T cells in Graves' hyperthyroidism and ophthalmopathy. The CDR3 has 19 residues. Germline-derived CDR1 and CDR2 are MGHRA and YSYEKL. The V gene end was trimmed by 1 base and the J gene end by 0 bases; junction bases not matched to a gene: 8. Study outcomes and limitations: Most clonotypes that expanded in the thyroid above 0.001 also showed up in blood.

Amplification targeted TCR beta CDR3 regions from RNA transcripts. HTBI primers were used for first-round RT-PCR of the TCR CDR3. From the multiplex PCR reads, TCRdb called clonotypes with MiXCR, one entry per CDR3 protein. The sample shows hundreds of thousands of distinct CDR3 sequences, around 20% of them seen only once. This chain connects TRBV4-1 to TRBJ2-1; 11 bases are a match to TRBD1. The sequenced material came from blood. This sequence was found in a man aged 40-49 years with Graves' ophthalmopathy. CDR3 in amino acids: CASSQGDRGYRSSYNEQFF. The CDR3 DNA sequence: TGCGCCAGCAGCCAAGGGGACAGGGGGTACAGAAGCTCCTACAATGAGCAGTTCTTC.